This T cell receptor beta chain stems from a study of beta chain features in type 1 diabetes. The germline V gene has CDR1 SGHTA and CDR2 FQGNSA. The CDR3 has 13 residues. Deletions cut 1 base from V and 5 bases from J, with 6 bases between. Every bit of the isolated RNA underwent reverse transcription, so sequencing read expressed TCRB transcripts. Assay used: immunoSEQ multiplex PCR; TCRdb lists only in-frame clones, some missing. The sample comprises some 150,000 clones, around 9.3% of which are singletons, and less than 1.5% rests with the top ten. This clone was seen more than once but under ten times.

Sequencing was performed on naive CD4+ T cells from blood. The chain couples TRBV7-2 to TRBJ2-4, with D perhaps matching TRBD2 (5 bases). The TCR originated in a man aged 18-30 years in good health. CDR3 DNA: TGTGCCAGCAGCTTAGAGAGGGAAAACATTCAGTACTTC. Translating it yields CASSLERENIQYF.